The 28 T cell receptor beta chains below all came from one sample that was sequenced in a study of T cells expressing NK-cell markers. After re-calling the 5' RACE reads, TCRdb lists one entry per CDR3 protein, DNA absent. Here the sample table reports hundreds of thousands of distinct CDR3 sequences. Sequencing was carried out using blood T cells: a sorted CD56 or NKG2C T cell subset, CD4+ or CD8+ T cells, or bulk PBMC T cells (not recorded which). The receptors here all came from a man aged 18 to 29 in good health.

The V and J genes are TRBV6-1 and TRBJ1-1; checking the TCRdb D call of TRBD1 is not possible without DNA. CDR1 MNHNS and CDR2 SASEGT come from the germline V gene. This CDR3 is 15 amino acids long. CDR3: CASSEATTAYTEAFF.

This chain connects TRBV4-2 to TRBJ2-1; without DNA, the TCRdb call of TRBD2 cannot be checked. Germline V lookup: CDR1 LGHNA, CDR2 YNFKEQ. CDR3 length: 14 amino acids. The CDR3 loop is CASSQDGEGNEQFF.

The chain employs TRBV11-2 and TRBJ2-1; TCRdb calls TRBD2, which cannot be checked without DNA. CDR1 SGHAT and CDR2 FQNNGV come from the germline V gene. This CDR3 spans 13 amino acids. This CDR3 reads CASSLGIQSEQFF. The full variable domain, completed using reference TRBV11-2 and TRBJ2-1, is EAGVAQSPRYKIIEKRQSVAFWCNPISGHATLYWYQQILGQGPKLLIQFQNNGVVDDSQLPKDRFSAERLKGVDSTLKIQPAKLEDSAVYLCASSLGIQSEQFFGPGTRLTVL.

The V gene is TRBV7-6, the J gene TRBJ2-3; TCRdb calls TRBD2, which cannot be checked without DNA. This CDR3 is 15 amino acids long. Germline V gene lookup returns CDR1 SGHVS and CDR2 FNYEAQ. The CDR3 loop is CASSFPSGHTDTQYF.

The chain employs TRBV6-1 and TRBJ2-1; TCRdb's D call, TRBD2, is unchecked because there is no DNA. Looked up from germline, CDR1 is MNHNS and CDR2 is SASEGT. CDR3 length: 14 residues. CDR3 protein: CASKEGSSSGEQFF.

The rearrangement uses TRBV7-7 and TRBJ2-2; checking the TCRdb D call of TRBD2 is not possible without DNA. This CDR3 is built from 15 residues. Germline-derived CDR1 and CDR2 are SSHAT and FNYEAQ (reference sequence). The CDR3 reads CASRAVAGLTGELFF.

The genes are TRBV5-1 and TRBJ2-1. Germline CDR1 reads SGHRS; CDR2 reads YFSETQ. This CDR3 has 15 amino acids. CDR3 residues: CASSFTESSYNEQFF.

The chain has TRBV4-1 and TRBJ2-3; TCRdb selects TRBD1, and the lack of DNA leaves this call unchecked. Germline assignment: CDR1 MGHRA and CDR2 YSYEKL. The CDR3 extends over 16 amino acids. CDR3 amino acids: CASSQNPQGRTDTQYF.

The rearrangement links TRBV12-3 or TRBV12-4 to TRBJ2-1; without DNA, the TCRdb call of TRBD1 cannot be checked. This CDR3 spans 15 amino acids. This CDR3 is CASRSGIQYKNEQFF.

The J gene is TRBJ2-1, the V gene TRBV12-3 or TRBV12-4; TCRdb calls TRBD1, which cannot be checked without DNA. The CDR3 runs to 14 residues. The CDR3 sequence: CASSLGGRYNEQFF.

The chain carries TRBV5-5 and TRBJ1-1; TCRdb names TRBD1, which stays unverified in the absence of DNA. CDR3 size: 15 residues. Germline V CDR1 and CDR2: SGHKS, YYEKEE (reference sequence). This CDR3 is CASSRRDREGTEAFF.

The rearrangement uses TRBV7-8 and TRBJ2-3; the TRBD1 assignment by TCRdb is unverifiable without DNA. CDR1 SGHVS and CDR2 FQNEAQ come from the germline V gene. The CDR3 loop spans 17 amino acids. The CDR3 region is CASSLAPGQGSSDTQYF.

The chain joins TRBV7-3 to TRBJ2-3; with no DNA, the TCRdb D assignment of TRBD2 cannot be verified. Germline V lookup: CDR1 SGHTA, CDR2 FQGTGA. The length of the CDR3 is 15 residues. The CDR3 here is CASSRTSLGADTQYF.

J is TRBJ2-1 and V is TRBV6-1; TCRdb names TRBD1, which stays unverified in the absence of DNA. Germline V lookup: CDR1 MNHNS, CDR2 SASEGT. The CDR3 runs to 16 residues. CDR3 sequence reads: CASSKATGDSYNEQFF.

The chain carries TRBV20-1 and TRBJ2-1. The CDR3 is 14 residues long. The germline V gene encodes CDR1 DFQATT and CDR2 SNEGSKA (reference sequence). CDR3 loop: CSARDLESYNEQFF.

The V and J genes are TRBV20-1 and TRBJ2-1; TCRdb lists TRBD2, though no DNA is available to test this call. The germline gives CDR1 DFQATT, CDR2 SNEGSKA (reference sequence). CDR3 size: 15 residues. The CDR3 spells CSAPPGWDPYNEQFF.

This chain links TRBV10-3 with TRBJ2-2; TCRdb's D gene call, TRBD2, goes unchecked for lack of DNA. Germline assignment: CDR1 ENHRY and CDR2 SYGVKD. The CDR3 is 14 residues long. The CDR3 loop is CASWGEANTGELFF.

CDR3 in amino acids: CAISEGTSGRGGNEQFF. The chain carries TRBV10-3 and TRBJ2-1; TCRdb designates TRBD2, a call that cannot be tested without DNA. CDR3 size: 17 residues. Germline CDR1 is ENHRY and CDR2 is SYGVKD.

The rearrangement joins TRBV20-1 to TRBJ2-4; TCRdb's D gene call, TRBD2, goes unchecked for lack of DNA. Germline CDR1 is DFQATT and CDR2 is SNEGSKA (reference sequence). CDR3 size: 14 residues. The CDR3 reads CSATSGSAKNIQYF.

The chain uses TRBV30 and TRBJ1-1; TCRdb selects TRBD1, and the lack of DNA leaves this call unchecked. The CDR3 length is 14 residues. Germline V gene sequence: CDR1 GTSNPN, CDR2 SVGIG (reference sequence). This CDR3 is CAWSAGQMNTEAFF.

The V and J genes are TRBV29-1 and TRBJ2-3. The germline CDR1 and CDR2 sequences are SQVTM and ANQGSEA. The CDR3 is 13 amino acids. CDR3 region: CSATWDFTDTQYF.

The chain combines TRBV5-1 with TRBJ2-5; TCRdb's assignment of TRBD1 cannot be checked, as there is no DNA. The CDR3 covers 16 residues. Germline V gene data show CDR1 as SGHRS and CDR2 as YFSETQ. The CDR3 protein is CASSLGGAKAEETQYF.

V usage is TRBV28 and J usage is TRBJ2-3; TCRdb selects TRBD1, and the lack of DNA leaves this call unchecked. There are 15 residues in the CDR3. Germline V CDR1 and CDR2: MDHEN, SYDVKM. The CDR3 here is CASSLPGQSTDTQYF. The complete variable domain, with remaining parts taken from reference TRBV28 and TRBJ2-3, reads DVKVTQSSRYLVKRTGEKVFLECVQDMDHENMFWYRQDPGLGLRLIYFSYDVKMKEKGDIPEGYSVSREKKERFSLILESASTNQTSMYLCASSLPGQSTDTQYFGPGTRLTVL.

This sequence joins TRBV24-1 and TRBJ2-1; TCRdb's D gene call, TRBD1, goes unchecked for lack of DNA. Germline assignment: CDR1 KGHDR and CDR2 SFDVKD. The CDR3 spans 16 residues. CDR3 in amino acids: CATSVPPGVLRNEQFF.

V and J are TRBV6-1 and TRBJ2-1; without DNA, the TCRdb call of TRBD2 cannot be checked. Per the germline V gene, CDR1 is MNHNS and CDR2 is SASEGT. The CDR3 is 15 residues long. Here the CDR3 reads CAGGFLAGGSNEQFF.

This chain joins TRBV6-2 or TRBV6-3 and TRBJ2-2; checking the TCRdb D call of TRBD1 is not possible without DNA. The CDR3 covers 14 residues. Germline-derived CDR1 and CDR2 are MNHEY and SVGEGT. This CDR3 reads CASRVQGAAGELFF.

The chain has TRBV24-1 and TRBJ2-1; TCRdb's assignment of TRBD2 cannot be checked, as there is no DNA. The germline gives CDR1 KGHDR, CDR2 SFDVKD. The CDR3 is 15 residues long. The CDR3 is CAVREAGLEHNEQFF.

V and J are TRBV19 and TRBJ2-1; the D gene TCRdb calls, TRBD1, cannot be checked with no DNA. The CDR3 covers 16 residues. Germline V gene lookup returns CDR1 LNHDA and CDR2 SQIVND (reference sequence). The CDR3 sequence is CASSAARQGRGNEQFF.